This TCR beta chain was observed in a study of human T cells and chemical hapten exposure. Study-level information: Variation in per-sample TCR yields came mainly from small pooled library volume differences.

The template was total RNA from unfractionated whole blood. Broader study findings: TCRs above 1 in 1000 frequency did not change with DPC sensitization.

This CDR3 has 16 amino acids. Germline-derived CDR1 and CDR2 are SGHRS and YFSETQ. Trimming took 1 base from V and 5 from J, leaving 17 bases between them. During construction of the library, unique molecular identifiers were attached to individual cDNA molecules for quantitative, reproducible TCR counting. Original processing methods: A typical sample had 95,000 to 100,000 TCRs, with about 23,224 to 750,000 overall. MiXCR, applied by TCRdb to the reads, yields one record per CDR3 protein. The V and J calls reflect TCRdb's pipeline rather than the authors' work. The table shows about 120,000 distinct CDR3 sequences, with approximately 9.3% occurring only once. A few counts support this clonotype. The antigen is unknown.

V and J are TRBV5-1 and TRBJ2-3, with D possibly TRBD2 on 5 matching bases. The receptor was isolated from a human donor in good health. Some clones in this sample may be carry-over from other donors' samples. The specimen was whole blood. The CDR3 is CASSLRGRRFEDTQYF. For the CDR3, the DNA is TGCGCCAGCAGCTTGCGAGGGCGGAGGTTCGAAGATACGCAGTATTTT.